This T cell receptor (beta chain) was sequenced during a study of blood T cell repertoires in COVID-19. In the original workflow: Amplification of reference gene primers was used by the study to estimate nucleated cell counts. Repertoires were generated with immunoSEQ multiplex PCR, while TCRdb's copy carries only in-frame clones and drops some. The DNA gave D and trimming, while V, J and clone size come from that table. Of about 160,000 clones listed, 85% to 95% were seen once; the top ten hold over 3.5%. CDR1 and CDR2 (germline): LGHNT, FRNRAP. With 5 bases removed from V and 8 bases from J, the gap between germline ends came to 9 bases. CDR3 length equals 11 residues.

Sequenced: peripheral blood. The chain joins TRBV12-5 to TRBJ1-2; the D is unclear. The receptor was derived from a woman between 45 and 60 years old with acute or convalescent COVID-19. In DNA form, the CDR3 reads TGTGCTAGTGGTCTTGGGCCCGGCTACACCTTC. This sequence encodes CASGLGPGYTF.